This entry concerns a single TCR beta chain. Its target is not known. The CDR3 extends over 14 amino acids. Trimming removed 1 base at V and 6 bases at J, with 16 bases between. Germline lookup yields CDR1 SQVTM and CDR2 ANQGSEA. Researchers ran the PCR with 60 Vbeta and 13 Jbeta primers. The assay was immunoSEQ multiplex PCR, and TCRdb's table has in-frame clones only and misses some. The data show approximately 160,000 clones, roughly 77% seen once. This entry is derived from a study of cytomegalovirus exposure and HLA in healthy donors. Findings and caveats of the study: The authors excluded some V segments, including TRBV6-2 and TRBV6-3, as indistinguishable. In a later analysis, HLA-C alleles had the fewest associated TCRs, DRB1 alleles the most. There were around 160 TCR beta chains listed as cytomegalovirus-associated.

Source material: PBMCs. This receptor was taken from a male donor in good health and CMV-seronegative. The V gene is TRBV29-1, the J gene TRBJ2-7; D may be TRBD2 (6 bases). The CDR3 bases are TGCAGCGTTGAAGGGCGAACGGGGGTTAGCGAGCAGTACTTC. Amino acids: CSVEGRTGVSEQYF.